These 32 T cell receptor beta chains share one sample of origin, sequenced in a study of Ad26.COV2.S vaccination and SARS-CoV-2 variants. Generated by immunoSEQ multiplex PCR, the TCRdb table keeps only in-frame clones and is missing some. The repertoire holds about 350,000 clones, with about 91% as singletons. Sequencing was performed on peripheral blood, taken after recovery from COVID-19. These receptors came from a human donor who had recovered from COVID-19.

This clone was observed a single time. CDR3 sequence: CATSKVGYEQYF. CDR3 nucleotide sequence: TGTGCCACCAGCAAAGTTGGCTACGAGCAGTACTTC. This chain connects TRBV15 to TRBJ2-7; D not resolved. The germline V and J ends were trimmed by 4 bases and 3 bases, with 7 bases remaining between them. The CDR3 spans 12 residues. Germline V gene lookup returns CDR1 LNHNV and CDR2 YYDKDF (reference sequence).

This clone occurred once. CDR3 sequence reads: CSVGTGTGGGYGYTF. The CDR3 DNA is TGCAGCGTTGGTACCGGGACAGGGGGCGGCTATGGCTACACCTTC. The chain uses TRBV29-1 and TRBJ1-2; TRBD1 matches 12 bases. Unmatched junction bases numbered 7, after V lost 4 bases and J lost 4 bases. The CDR3 consists of 15 residues. The germline CDR1 and CDR2 sequences are SQVTM and ANQGSEA.

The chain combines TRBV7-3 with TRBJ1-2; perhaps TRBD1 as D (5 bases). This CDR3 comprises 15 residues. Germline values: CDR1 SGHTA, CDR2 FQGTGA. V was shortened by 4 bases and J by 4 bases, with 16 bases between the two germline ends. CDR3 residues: CASSSPGYLAYGYTF. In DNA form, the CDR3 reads TGTGCCAGCAGCTCCCCAGGGTACCTCGCCTATGGCTACACCTTC.

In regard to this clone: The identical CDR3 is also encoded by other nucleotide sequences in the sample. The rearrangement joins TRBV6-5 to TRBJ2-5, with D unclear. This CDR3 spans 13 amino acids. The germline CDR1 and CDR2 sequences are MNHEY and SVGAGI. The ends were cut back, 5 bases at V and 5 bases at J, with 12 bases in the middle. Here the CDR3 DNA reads TGTGCCAGCAGTACCTCACCGGAGGAGACCCAGTACTTC. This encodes CASSTSPEETQYF.

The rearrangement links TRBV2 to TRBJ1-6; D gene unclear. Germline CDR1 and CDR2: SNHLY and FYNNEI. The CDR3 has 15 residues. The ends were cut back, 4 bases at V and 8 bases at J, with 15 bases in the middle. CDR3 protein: CASSAEGNGDSPLHF. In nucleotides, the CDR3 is TGTGCCAGCAGTGCGGAGGGAAATGGGGATTCACCCCTCCACTTT.

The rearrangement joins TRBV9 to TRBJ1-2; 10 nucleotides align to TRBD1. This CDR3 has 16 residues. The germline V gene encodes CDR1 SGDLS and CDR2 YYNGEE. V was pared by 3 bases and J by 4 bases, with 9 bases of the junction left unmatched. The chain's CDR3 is CASSAPTGGAGYGYTF. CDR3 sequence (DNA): TGTGCCAGCAGCGCTCCGACAGGGGGCGCGGGCTATGGCTACACCTTC.

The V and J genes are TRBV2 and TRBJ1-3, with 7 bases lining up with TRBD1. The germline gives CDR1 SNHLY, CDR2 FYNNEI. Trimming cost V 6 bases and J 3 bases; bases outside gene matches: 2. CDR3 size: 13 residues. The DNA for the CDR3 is TGTGCCAGCAGCGGACAGGTTGGAAACACCATATATTTT. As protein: CASSGQVGNTIYF.

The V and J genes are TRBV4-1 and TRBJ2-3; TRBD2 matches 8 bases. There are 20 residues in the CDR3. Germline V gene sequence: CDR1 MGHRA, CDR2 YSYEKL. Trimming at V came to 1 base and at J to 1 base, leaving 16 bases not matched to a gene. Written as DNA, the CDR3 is TGCGCCAGCAGCCAAGTGGCCCGGCGCGGGGGGTTGAAAGGCACAGATACGCAGTATTTT. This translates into CASSQVARRGGLKGTDTQYF.

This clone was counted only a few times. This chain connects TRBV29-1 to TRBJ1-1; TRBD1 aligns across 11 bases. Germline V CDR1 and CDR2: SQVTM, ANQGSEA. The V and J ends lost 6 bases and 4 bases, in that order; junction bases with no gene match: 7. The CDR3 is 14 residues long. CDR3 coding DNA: TGCAGCGTCCCAGGACAGGGGGCTGGCACTGAAGCTTTCTTT. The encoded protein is CSVPGQGAGTEAFF. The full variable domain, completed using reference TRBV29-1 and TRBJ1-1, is SAVISQKPSRDICQRGTSLTIQCQVDSQVTMMFWYRQQPGQSLTLIATANQGSEATYESGFVIDKFPISRPNLTFSTLTVSNMSPEDSSIYLCSVPGQGAGTEAFFGQGTRLTVV.

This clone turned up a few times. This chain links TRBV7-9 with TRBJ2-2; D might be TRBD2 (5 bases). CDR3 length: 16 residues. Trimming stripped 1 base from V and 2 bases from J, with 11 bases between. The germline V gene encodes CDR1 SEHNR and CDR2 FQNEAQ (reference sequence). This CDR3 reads CASSLGSLANTGELFF. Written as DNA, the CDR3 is TGTGCCAGCAGCTTAGGTAGTCTAGCCAACACCGGGGAGCTGTTTTTT.

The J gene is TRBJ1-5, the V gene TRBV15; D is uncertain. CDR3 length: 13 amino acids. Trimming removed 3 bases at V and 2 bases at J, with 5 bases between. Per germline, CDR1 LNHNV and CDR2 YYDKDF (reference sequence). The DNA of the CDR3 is TGTGCCACCAGCAGCAGTCGCAATCAGCCCCAGCATTTT. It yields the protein CATSSSRNQPQHF.

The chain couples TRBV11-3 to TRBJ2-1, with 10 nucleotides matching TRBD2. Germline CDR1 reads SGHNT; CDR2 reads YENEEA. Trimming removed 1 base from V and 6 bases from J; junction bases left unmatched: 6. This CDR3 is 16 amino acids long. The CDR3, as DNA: TGTGCCAGCAGCTTAGCCCCAGCGGGGGGGCCCAATGAGCAGTTCTTC. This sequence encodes CASSLAPAGGPNEQFF.

The CDR3 here is CSASRASGQETQYF. In DNA form, the CDR3 reads TGCAGTGCTAGTCGTGCTAGCGGCCAAGAGACCCAGTACTTC. V is TRBV20-1 and J is TRBJ2-5; TRBD2 aligns across 7 bases. The CDR3 sequence is 14 residues long. Trimming took 3 bases from V and 1 from J; bases not matched to a gene: 5. Germline assignment: CDR1 DFQATT and CDR2 SNEGSKA (reference sequence).

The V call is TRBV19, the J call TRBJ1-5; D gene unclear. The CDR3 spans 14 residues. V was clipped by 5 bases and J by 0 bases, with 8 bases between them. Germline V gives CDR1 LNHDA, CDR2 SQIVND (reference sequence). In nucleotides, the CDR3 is TGTGCCAGTAGTTTCCCACCTAGCAATCAGCCCCAGCATTTT. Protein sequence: CASSFPPSNQPQHF.

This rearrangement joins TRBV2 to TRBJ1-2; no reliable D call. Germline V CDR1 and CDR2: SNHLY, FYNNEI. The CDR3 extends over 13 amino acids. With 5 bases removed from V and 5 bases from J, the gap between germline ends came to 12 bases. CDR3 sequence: CASSLDREYGYTF. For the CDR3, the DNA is TGTGCCAGCAGTTTGGATCGGGAGTATGGCTACACCTTC.

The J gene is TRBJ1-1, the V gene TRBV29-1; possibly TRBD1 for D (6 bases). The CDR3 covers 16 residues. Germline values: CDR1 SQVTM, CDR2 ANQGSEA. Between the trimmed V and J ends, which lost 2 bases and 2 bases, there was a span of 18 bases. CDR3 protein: CSVESLSGAVNTEAFF. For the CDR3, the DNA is TGCAGCGTTGAATCGTTGTCAGGGGCTGTAAACACTGAAGCTTTCTTT.

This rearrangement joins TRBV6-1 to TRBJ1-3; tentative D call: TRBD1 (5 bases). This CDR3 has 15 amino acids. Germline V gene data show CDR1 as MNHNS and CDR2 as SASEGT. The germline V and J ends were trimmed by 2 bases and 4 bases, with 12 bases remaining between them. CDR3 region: CASSESDSSGNTIYF. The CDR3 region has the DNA TGTGCCAGCAGTGAATCCGACAGTTCGGGAAACACCATATATTTT.

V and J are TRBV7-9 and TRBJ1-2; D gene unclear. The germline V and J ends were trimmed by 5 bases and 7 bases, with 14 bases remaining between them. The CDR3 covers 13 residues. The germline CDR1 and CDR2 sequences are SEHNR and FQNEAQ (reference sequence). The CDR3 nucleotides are TGTGCCAGCAGCCCGTGGAGAGTGGGTGGCTACACCTTC. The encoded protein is CASSPWRVGGYTF.

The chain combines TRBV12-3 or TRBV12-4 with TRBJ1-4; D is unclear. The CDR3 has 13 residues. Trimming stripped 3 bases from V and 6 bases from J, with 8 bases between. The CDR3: CASSFGAYEKLFF. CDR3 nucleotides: TGTGCCAGCAGTTTCGGTGCGTATGAAAAACTGTTTTTT.

The CDR3 region is CASSQDQGTSYEQYF. CDR3 DNA sequence: TGCGCCAGCAGCCAAGACCAAGGGACTTCCTACGAGCAGTACTTC. The chain uses TRBV4-1 and TRBJ2-7; a weak D match, TRBD2 (6 bases). From germline, CDR1 is MGHRA and CDR2 YSYEKL. V dropped 0 bases and J dropped 1 base, with 10 bases sitting between them. The CDR3 runs to 15 residues.

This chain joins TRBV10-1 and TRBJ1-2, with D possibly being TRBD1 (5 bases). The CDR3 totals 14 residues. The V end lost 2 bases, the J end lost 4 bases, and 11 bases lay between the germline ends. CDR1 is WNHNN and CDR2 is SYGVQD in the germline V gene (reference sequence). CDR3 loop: CASSEPGRGYGYTF. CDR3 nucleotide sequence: TGCGCCAGCAGTGAGCCAGGAAGGGGCTATGGCTACACCTTC.

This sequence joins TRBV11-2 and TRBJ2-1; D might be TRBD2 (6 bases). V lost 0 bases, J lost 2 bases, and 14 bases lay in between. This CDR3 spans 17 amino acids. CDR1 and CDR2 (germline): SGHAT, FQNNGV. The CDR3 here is CASSLDNGGTAYNEQFF. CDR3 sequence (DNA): TGTGCCAGCAGCTTAGATAACGGGGGAACGGCCTACAATGAGCAGTTCTTC.

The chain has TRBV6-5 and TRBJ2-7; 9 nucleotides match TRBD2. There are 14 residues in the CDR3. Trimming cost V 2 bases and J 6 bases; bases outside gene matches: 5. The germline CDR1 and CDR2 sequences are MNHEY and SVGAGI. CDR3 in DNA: TGTGCCAGCAGTTACCTAGCGGGGACTGGCGAGCAGTACTTC. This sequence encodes CASSYLAGTGEQYF.

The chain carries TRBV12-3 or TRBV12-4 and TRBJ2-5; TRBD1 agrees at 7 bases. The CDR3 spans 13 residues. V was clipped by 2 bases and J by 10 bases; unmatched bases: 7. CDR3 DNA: TGTGCCAGCAGTTTACGACAGGGATGGGGCCAGTACTTC. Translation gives CASSLRQGWGQYF.

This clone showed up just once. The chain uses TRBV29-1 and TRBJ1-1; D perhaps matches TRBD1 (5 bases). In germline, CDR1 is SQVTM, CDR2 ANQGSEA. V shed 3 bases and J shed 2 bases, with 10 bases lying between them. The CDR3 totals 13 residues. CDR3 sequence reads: CSVERGVNTEAFF. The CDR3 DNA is TGCAGCGTTGAGCGGGGCGTAAACACTGAAGCTTTCTTT.

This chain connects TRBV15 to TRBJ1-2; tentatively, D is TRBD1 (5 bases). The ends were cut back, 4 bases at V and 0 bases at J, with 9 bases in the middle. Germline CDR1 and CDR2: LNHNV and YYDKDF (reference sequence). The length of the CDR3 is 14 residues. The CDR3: CATSTGGSNYGYTF. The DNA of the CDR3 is TGTGCCACCAGCACCGGGGGGTCTAACTATGGCTACACCTTC.

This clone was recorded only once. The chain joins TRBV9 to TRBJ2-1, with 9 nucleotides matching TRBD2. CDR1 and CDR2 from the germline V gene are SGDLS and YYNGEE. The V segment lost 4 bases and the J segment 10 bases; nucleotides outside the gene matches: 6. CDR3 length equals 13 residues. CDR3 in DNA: TGTGCCAGCAGCAGTAGCGGGGGCGGAGAGCAGTTCTTC. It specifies CASSSSGGGEQFF.

CDR3 sequence (DNA): TGTGCCACCAGCCGTTCAGGGGGCGCTGACGAGCAGTACTTC. This sequence encodes CATSRSGGADEQYF. V usage is TRBV15 and J usage is TRBJ2-7, with 8 bases aligning to TRBD1. CDR1 is LNHNV, CDR2 YYDKDF, per germline (reference sequence). The junction had 8 bases not matched to a gene; V was cut back by 5 bases and J by 5 bases. The CDR3 is 14 amino acids. Combining the CDR3 with reference TRBV15 and TRBJ2-7 gives the whole variable domain DAMVIQNPRYQVTQFGKPVTLSCSQTLNHNVMYWYQQKSSQAPKLLFHYYDKDFNNEADTPDNFQSRRPNTSFCFLDIRSPGLGDTAMYLCATSRSGGADEQYFGPGTRLTVT.

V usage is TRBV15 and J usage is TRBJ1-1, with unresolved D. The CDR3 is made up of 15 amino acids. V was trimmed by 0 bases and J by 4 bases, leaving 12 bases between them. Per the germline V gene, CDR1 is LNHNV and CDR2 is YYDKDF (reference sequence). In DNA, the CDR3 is TGTGCCACCAGCAGAGACCCCGTCACGAGCACTGAAGCTTTCTTT. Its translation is CATSRDPVTSTEAFF.

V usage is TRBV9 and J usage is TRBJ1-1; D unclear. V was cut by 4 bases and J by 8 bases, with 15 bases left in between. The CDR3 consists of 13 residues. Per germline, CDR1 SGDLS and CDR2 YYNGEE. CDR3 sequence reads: CASSTGPISEAFF. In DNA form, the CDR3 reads TGTGCCAGCAGCACCGGACCCATAAGCGAAGCTTTCTTT.

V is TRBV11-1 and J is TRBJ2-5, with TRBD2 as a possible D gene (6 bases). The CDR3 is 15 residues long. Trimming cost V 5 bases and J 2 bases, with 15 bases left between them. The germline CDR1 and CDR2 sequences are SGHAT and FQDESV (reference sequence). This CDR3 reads CASSVGWAGQETQYF. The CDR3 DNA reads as TGTGCCAGCAGCGTGGGGTGGGCGGGGCAAGAGACCCAGTACTTC. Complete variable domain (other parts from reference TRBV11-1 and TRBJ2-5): EAEVAQSPRYKITEKSQAVAFWCDPISGHATLYWYRQILGQGPELLVQFQDESVVDDSQLPKDRFSAERLKGVDSTLKIQPAELGDSAMYLCASSVGWAGQETQYFGPGTRLLVL.

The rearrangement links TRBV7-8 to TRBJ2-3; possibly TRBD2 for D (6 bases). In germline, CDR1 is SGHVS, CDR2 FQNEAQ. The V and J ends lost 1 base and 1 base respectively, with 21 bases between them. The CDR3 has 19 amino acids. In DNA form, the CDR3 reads TGTGCCAGCAGCTTAGGTTTTTTAGGAGCGGGTACTGGCACAGATACGCAGTATTTT. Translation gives CASSLGFLGAGTGTDTQYF.